A selection of T cell receptor beta chains follows, all from one sample in a study of T cells in Graves' hyperthyroidism and ophthalmopathy. Each CDR3 protein gets one entry after TCRdb re-called the multiplex PCR reads with MiXCR. The sample lists 550,000 to 650,000 distinct CDR3 sequences, around 14% occurring once. Sequencing used blood. Source of these receptors: a woman in her twenties or thirties with Graves' hyperthyroidism that later progressed to Graves' ophthalmopathy. Each CDR3 is given with its conserved first and last residue. A D gene is named only where the DNA matches it firmly. Only some rows state a clone size, as once, few, many or a class for expanded clones.

D	size	V	J	DNA	CDR3
NA	NA	TRBV7-3	TRBJ2-1	TGTGCCAGCAGTAAGGGGGAGAGAATCGATGAGCAGTTCTTC	CASSKGERIDEQFF
NA	many	TRBV14	TRBJ1-1	TGTGCCAGCAGCCGAGGAGTCGAAGGCACTGAAGCTTTCTTT	CASSRGVEGTEAFF
NA	many	TRBV13	TRBJ2-1	TGTGCCAGCAGCTTTATTGGCTCCAATGAGCAGTTCTTC	CASSFIGSNEQFF
NA	many	TRBV18	TRBJ1-2	TGTGCCAGCTCACCCATGACAGGCAGCTATGGCTACACCTTC	CASSPMTGSYGYTF
TRBD2	many	TRBV5-4	TRBJ2-1	TGTGCCAGCAGCTTGGTAGGCGGGAGTGTTAACAATGAGCAGTTCTTC	CASSLVGGSVNNEQFF
TRBD1	many	TRBV7-9	TRBJ1-2	TGTGCCAGCAGCCCGGGACAGGGGGCCTATGGCTACACCTTC	CASSPGQGAYGYTF
TRBD2	many	TRBV20-1	TRBJ2-3	TGCAGTGCTAGAGAGCAGATAGCGGGAGAAACAGATACGCAGTATTTT	CSAREQIAGETDTQYF
NA	few	TRBV11-2	TRBJ2-1	TGTGCCAGCAGCCCGCCGGGACACCTTTTCTACAATGAGCAGTTCTTC	CASSPPGHLFYNEQFF
TRBD2	many	TRBV20-1	TRBJ2-5	TGCAGTGCTAGAAAGCGGGAGGAGACCCAGTACTTC	CSARKREETQYF
NA	few	TRBV5-1	TRBJ2-7	TGCGCCAGCAGTCCACGAGGATCTTACTACGAGCAGTACTTC	CASSPRGSYYEQYF
NA	many	TRBV19	TRBJ2-1	TGTGCCAGTAGTCCCCGGGACCTCTCCTACAATGAGCAGTTCTTC	CASSPRDLSYNEQFF
NA	many	TRBV29-1	TRBJ1-2	TGCAGCGTTGAAGTGGAGGCCCCCGGGCGAAGCTATGGCTACACCTTC	CSVEVEAPGRSYGYTF
NA	many	TRBV12-3/TRBV12-4	TRBJ1-2	TGTGCCAGCAGTTTACACCTGACAGCGTCCCTCTATGGCTACACCTTC	CASSLHLTASLYGYTF
NA	NA	TRBV6-1	TRBJ1-5	TGTGCCAGCGGGAGACAGAAACAGCCCCAGCATTTT	CASGRQKQPQHF
NA	many	TRBV4-2	TRBJ2-7	TGTGCCAGCAGCCAAGAACTGGCTATCGAGCAGTACTTC	CASSQELAIEQYF
TRBD1	NA	TRBV6-2/TRBV6-3	TRBJ1-1	TGTGCCAGCAGGGACAGGGGCTTGAACACTGAAGCTTTCTTT	CASRDRGLNTEAFF
TRBD2	NA	TRBV5-1	TRBJ2-1	TGCGCCAGCAGCTTCGCCGGGACTAGCGGAGACAATGAGCAGTTCTTC	CASSFAGTSGDNEQFF
NA	many	TRBV12-3/TRBV12-4	TRBJ1-4	TGTGCCAGCAGTCCGAGTGGGGAGAGCGAAAAACTGTTTTTT	CASSPSGESEKLFF
NA	many	TRBV28	TRBJ2-7	TGTGCCAGCAGTTTCCGTCCAACAGGGTCCTACGAGCAGTACTTC	CASSFRPTGSYEQYF
NA	many	TRBV24-1	TRBJ2-1	TGTGCCACCAGTGAGGGACCAATTAATGAGCAGTTCTTC	CATSEGPINEQFF
NA	many	TRBV9	TRBJ1-5	TGTGCCAGCAGCGTGACAGCGAATCAGCCCCAGCATTTT	CASSVTANQPQHF
NA	NA	TRBV27	TRBJ2-7	TGTGCCAGCAGTGGTCAGGGTCCCCACGAGCAGTACTTC	CASSGQGPHEQYF
TRBD1	many	TRBV19	TRBJ1-2	TGTGCCAGTAGTTCGGGACAGGGGGTGGACTATGGCTACACCTTC	CASSSGQGVDYGYTF
TRBD2	many	TRBV29-1	TRBJ2-7	TGCAGCGTTGTGATACTAGCGGGAGTTTCGGACGAGCAGTACTTC	CSVVILAGVSDEQYF
NA	many	TRBV20-1	TRBJ1-2	TGCAGTGCTAGTCGCGAATCGGGGGATGGCTACACCTTC	CSASRESGDGYTF
NA	many	TRBV3-1	TRBJ2-7	TGTGCCAGCACCGATCAGGGTACCTACGAGCAGTACTTC	CASTDQGTYEQYF
NA	NA	TRBV5-5	TRBJ1-1	TGTGCCAGCAGCCCCACGGGACGGTTGAACACTGAAGCTTTCTTT	CASSPTGRLNTEAFF
TRBD2	many	TRBV7-9	TRBJ2-1	TGTGCCAGCAGCTTAACGACGGGAGGCAATGAGCAGTTCTTC	CASSLTTGGNEQFF
NA	many	TRBV30	TRBJ1-1	TGTGCCTGGAGCGAGGAGATGAACACTGAAGCTTTCTTT	CAWSEEMNTEAFF
TRBD1	many	TRBV10-3	TRBJ1-1	TGTGCCACACACAGGGGCGCAGAGCAGAACACTGAAGCTTTCTTT	CATHRGAEQNTEAFF
NA	few	TRBV5-1	TRBJ2-7	TGCGCCAGCAGCTTTGATGGCTCAATGAGTCGGGAGCAGTACTTC	CASSFDGSMSREQYF
NA	once	TRBV12-3/TRBV12-4	TRBJ1-6	TGTGCCAGCAGTTCCGGGACCTATAATTCACCCCTCCACTTT	CASSSGTYNSPLHF
NA	many	TRBV20-1	TRBJ1-6	TGCAGTGCTAGGGCTGAAGGGAATTCACCCCTCCACTTT	CSARAEGNSPLHF
TRBD1	many	TRBV6-1	TRBJ2-5	TGTGCCAGCAGTGAAACCTTGACAGGGGGCCAAGAGACCCAGTACTTC	CASSETLTGGQETQYF
NA	many	TRBV20-1	TRBJ1-5	TGCAGTGCTACCGACGGAAATCAGCCCCAGCATTTT	CSATDGNQPQHF
NA	many	TRBV5-1	TRBJ1-4	TGCGCCAGCAAGTTCGGTTCGGCCGCGAGTAGTGAAAAACTGTTTTTT	CASKFGSAASSEKLFF
TRBD1	many	TRBV12-3/TRBV12-4	TRBJ2-7	TGTGCCAGCACCTCCTTTAGGGGGCTCGGCGAGCAGTACTTC	CASTSFRGLGEQYF
NA	many	TRBV20-1	TRBJ2-3	TGCAGTGCTAGAAACCCCCTAGGGACAGATACGCAGTATTTT	CSARNPLGTDTQYF
NA	many	TRBV20-1	TRBJ1-4	TGCAGTGCTAGAGATCGGTTGCAGAATGAAAAACTGTTTTTT	CSARDRLQNEKLFF
TRBD1	many	TRBV9	TRBJ1-1	TGTGCCAGCAGCATGCGACAGGGACCGGGCACTGAAGCTTTCTTT	CASSMRQGPGTEAFF
TRBD2	few	TRBV7-8	TRBJ2-7	TGTGCCAGCAGCTTCGGACTAGAAGGGCAGTACTTC	CASSFGLEGQYF
TRBD1	few	TRBV19	TRBJ2-5	TGTGCCAGTAGTATCCGAGGGACAGGGGGCTTCCAAGAGACCCAGTACTTC	CASSIRGTGGFQETQYF
NA	NA	TRBV20-1	TRBJ2-2	TGCAGTGTTCTAGGCCGCCATCAGGTGTTTTTT	CSVLGRHQVFF
NA	few	TRBV15	TRBJ2-2	TGTGCCACCCTAACAAACACCGGGGAGCTGTTTTTT	CATLTNTGELFF
TRBD2	few	TRBV6-1	TRBJ2-7	TGTGCCAGCAGTGGGACTAGCGAGTCCTACGAGCAGTACTTC	CASSGTSESYEQYF
NA	many	TRBV18	TRBJ2-4	TGTGCCAGCTCACCCCAGAGAGCGGGAAACATTCAGTACTTC	CASSPQRAGNIQYF
NA	few	TRBV7-3	TRBJ1-6	TGTGCCAGCAGCTTCAGGGGAGTGGATTCACCCCTCCACTTT	CASSFRGVDSPLHF
TRBD1	many	TRBV11-3	TRBJ1-1	TGTGCCAGCAGCTTCAGTCCCAGCTTGTTACCCGGCGAGGACAGGGGACGGGGCACTGAAGCTTTCTTT	CASSFSPSLLPGEDRGRGTEAFF
NA	NA	TRBV30	TRBJ1-1	TGTGCCTCCCAGACGTATGGGGACACTGAAGCTTTCTTT	CASQTYGDTEAFF
NA	few	TRBV12-3/TRBV12-4	TRBJ2-4	TGTGCCAGCAGTTTGTTTAGGCTAGCACTAAGCGATGGCAAAAACATTCAGTACTTC	CASSLFRLALSDGKNIQYF
NA	few	TRBV14	TRBJ1-5	TGTGCCAGCAGCCTGGGACCTTGGGGGCCCCAGCATTTT	CASSLGPWGPQHF